This record covers a single T cell receptor beta chain. This entry is derived from a study of blood T cell repertoires in COVID-19. Whole-study context: PBMCs, B-cell-depleted T cells, or T cells were the source of the cDNA or gDNA that made up the material.

Original processing notes: Nucleated cell counts were estimated from reference gene primer amplification. Clones were sequenced by immunoSEQ multiplex PCR, and TCRdb holds only the in-frame ones, with some missing. That table supplies the V and J calls and clone size; D and trimming were determined from the DNA. The table has more than 150,000 clones, about 85% seen once. In germline, CDR1 is SGHRS, CDR2 YFSETQ. This CDR3 has 17 amino acids. The V segment lost 0 bases and the J segment 4 bases; nucleotides outside the gene matches: 6. The source material was peripheral blood. The origin of this receptor is a man between 65 and 79 years old with active or convalescent COVID-19. This chain joins TRBV5-1 and TRBJ2-3, with 12 bases identical to TRBD2. The CDR3 DNA is TGCGCCAGCAGCTTGGGGTCTAGCGGGAGGGGCGCAGATACGCAGTATTTT. This gives the protein CASSLGSSGRGADTQYF.